Described below is a single T cell receptor beta chain sequence and its context. Its antigen is not known. This sample is drawn from a study of CXCR3-negative and CXCR3-positive naive CD8 T cells. Whole-study findings and limits: More hydrophobic TRB CDR3s occurred in CXCR3-positive than in CXCR3-negative naive cells.

Germline V gene data show CDR1 as SGHAT and CDR2 as FQNNGV. This CDR3 is built from 15 residues. Within the CD8+ T cell compartment, naive cells were CD45RO-CCR7+CD27+CD95-. Libraries were UMI-labeled 5' RACE TRB cDNA. From its re-call of the 5' RACE reads, TCRdb lists each CDR3 protein once, without DNA. Recorded here are about 120,000 distinct CDR3 sequences; the top ten clones represent about 0.62%. This receptor was taken from a human donor in good health. Some clones in this sample may be carry-over from other donors' samples. The chain has TRBV11-2 and TRBJ1-1; TCRdb picks TRBD1, but there is no DNA to check that call. What was sequenced was naive CXCR3+ CD8+ T cells from blood. Subset here: CD45RO-CCR7+CD27+CD95- naive CD8+ T cells expressing CXCR3 (TNR3+). CDR3 loop: CASRSNRVRVTEAFF. Full variable domain (missing parts from reference TRBV11-2 and TRBJ1-1): EAGVAQSPRYKIIEKRQSVAFWCNPISGHATLYWYQQILGQGPKLLIQFQNNGVVDDSQLPKDRFSAERLKGVDSTLKIQPAKLEDSAVYLCASRSNRVRVTEAFFGQGTRLTVV.